Each of the 22 T cell receptor beta chains below was sequenced from the same sample in a study of cytomegalovirus exposure and HLA in healthy donors. Vbeta (60) and Jbeta (13) primers were used in the PCR. Clones were sequenced by immunoSEQ multiplex PCR, and TCRdb holds only the in-frame ones, with some missing. Of approximately 95,000 clones listed, approximately 81% were seen once; the top ten hold approximately 4%. What was sequenced was PBMCs. These receptors originate from a woman aged 70-85 years in good health and CMV-seropositive.

The chain links TRBV5-1 to TRBJ2-1, with a possible D match to TRBD2 (6 bases). The CDR3 length is 12 residues. V lost 2 bases and J 9 bases, leaving 9 bases between the germline ends. The V gene's germline CDR1 is SGHRS and CDR2 YFSETQ. The CDR3 DNA reads as TGCGCCAGCAGCTTTGGCGGGACTGAGCAGTTCTTC. This gives the protein CASSFGGTEQFF.

This clone was detected only once. The chain has TRBV5-4 and TRBJ2-3, with 7 bases that match TRBD2. Germline V lookup: CDR1 SGHNT, CDR2 YYREEE (reference sequence). V gave up 4 bases and J gave up 5 bases; unmatched junction bases: 7. This CDR3 spans 14 amino acids. CDR3 sequence: CASSPGGMRDTQYF. DNA for the CDR3: TGTGCCAGCAGCCCCGGGGGGATGCGAGATACGCAGTATTTT.

V usage is TRBV5-4 and J usage is TRBJ2-1, with D possibly TRBD1 on 5 matching bases. Trimming removed 1 base from V and 4 bases from J, with 24 bases in between. This CDR3 comprises 19 residues. Germline CDR1 SGHNT, CDR2 YYREEE (reference sequence). The CDR3 loop reads CASSLRRGVERKFYNEQFF. The CDR3 DNA sequence: TGTGCCAGCAGCTTGAGAAGGGGTGTGGAGCGAAAGTTTTACAATGAGCAGTTCTTC.

The rearrangement joins TRBV6-5 to TRBJ2-5, with 8 bases aligning to TRBD2. With 0 bases clipped from V and 5 bases from J, the junction kept 5 bases outside the gene matches. Germline CDR1 reads MNHEY; CDR2 reads SVGAGI. This CDR3 is 15 amino acids long. CDR3 loop: CASSYSGSGVETQYF. CDR3 sequence (DNA): TGTGCCAGCAGTTACTCGGGTAGCGGGGTTGAGACCCAGTACTTC.

The chain has TRBV10-2 and TRBJ2-5, with TRBD1 identical over 8 bases. With 8 bases clipped from V and 1 base from J, the junction kept 9 bases outside the gene matches. This CDR3 spans 15 amino acids. CDR1 is WSHSY, CDR2 SAAADI, per germline. The CDR3 bases are TGCGCCAGCTACCCGGACAGGGTGGGCCAAGAGACCCAGTACTTC. Translating it yields CASYPDRVGQETQYF.

The rearrangement uses TRBV2 and TRBJ2-1; 7 bases align to TRBD2. The CDR3 runs to 16 residues. The germline V gene has CDR1 SNHLY and CDR2 FYNNEI. V lost 4 bases and J lost 5; bases outside the gene matches: 11. CDR3 protein: CASSGTPSGVNNEQFF. In DNA, the CDR3 is TGTGCCAGCAGTGGCACGCCTAGCGGAGTCAACAATGAGCAGTTCTTC.

The chain couples TRBV7-2 to TRBJ2-7, with 8 bases fitting TRBD1. Germline values: CDR1 SGHTA, CDR2 FQGNSA. There are 14 residues in the CDR3. V was pared by 3 bases and J by 2 bases, with 3 bases of the junction left unmatched. The CDR3 DNA reads as TGTGCCAGCAGCTTGACAGGGGTCCCCTACGAGCAGTACTTC. Its protein product is CASSLTGVPYEQYF.

The count of this clone is one. One junction end does not reproduce the germline sequence, and a read error may be involved. This rearrangement joins TRBV7-7 to TRBJ2-7; 9 bases are shared with TRBD1. Per the germline V gene, CDR1 is SSHAT and CDR2 is FNYEAQ (reference sequence). This CDR3 is built from 13 residues. CDR3 sequence reads: CASSPDRGSEQYF. CDR3 bases: TGTGCTAGCAGCCCGGACAGGGGCTCCGAGCAGTACTTC.

The gene calls are TRBV5-4 and TRBJ2-1; D not resolved. Germline V gives CDR1 SGHNT, CDR2 YYREEE (reference sequence). The CDR3 length is 12 residues. Trimming cost V 0 bases and J 9 bases, with 7 bases left between them. In DNA, the CDR3 is TGTGCCAGCAGCTTGGAAGAGAGTGAGCAGTTCTTC. It specifies CASSLEESEQFF.

The V gene is TRBV19, the J gene TRBJ2-5; 13 nucleotides line up with TRBD2. This CDR3 is 16 amino acids long. Germline loops: CDR1 LNHDA, CDR2 SQIVND (reference sequence). Trimming cost V 2 bases and J 8 bases; bases outside gene matches: 8. The CDR3 region is CASSINTSGRGPTQYF. The CDR3, as DNA: TGTGCCAGTAGTATAAATACTAGCGGGAGGGGCCCAACCCAGTACTTC. Using reference TRBV19 and TRBJ2-5 for the parts outside the CDR3, the full variable domain is DGGITQSPKYLFRKEGQNVTLSCEQNLNHDAMYWYRQDPGQGLRLIYYSQIVNDFQKGDIAEGYSVSREKKESFPLTVTSAQKNPTAFYLCASSINTSGRGPTQYFGPGTRLLVL.

The chain employs TRBV19 and TRBJ1-5; D gene unclear. The germline gives CDR1 LNHDA, CDR2 SQIVND (reference sequence). The CDR3 has 14 residues. V dropped 5 bases and J dropped 5 bases, with 13 bases sitting between them. Written as DNA, the CDR3 is TGTGCCAGTAGTTCCCAGGCGGGCCATCAGCCCCAGCATTTT. It yields the protein CASSSQAGHQPQHF.

This rearrangement joins TRBV5-1 to TRBJ1-2, with no clear D. V was trimmed by 0 bases and J by 0 bases, leaving 9 bases between them. This CDR3 region has 15 residues. Germline CDR1 SGHRS, CDR2 YFSETQ. For the CDR3, the DNA is TGCGCCAGCAGCTTGGGAGGGCGGGCTAACTATGGCTACACCTTC. It is translated as CASSLGGRANYGYTF.

The chain recombines TRBV30 with TRBJ2-2; 8 nucleotides align to TRBD2. This CDR3 is 15 amino acids long. The V gene end was trimmed by 7 bases and the J gene end by 4 bases; junction bases not matched to a gene: 11. The germline V gene encodes CDR1 GTSNPN and CDR2 SVGIG (reference sequence). The CDR3 region has the DNA TGTGCCTACCTAGGGGGTAGCGGGATCACCGGGGAGCTGTTTTTT. Protein product: CAYLGGSGITGELFF.

The V and J genes are TRBV30 and TRBJ2-1, with 11 bases matching TRBD2. The CDR3 extends over 17 amino acids. Germline CDR1 reads GTSNPN; CDR2 reads SVGIG (reference sequence). The V segment lost 0 bases and the J segment 10 bases; nucleotides outside the gene matches: 14. CDR3 nucleotides: TGTGCCTGGAGTGTAGGCGGGACTAGCGGAACCGGGGAGGAGCAGTTCTTC. This gives the protein CAWSVGGTSGTGEEQFF.

This chain joins TRBV9 and TRBJ1-1, with 9 bases that match TRBD1. Germline lookup yields CDR1 SGDLS and CDR2 YYNGEE. V shed 2 bases, J shed 2 bases, and the junction held 1 base outside the gene matches. The CDR3 covers 14 residues. CDR3 coding DNA: TGTGCCAGCAGCGTGACAGGGGGAAACACTGAAGCTTTCTTT. This encodes CASSVTGGNTEAFF.

The chain links TRBV7-9 to TRBJ2-5; TRBD2 matches at 11 bases. The DNA end lines up better with TRBJ2-7; the J call may be wrong. Germline values: CDR1 SEHNR, CDR2 FQNEAQ (reference sequence). The CDR3 runs to 17 residues. CDR3 coding DNA: TGTGCCAGCAGCTTAGGCCCCGGGACTAGCGGCTCCTACGAGCAGTACTTC. Protein sequence: CASSLGPGTSGSYEQYF.

The CDR3 DNA sequence: TGTGCCAGCAGCTTACTCAACCTCGAGCAGTACTTC. It encodes CASSLLNLEQYF. The rearrangement joins TRBV7-2 to TRBJ2-5; no firm D call. The DNA end lines up better with TRBJ2-7; the J call may be wrong. CDR3 length: 12 residues. Germline CDR1 SGHTA, CDR2 FQGNSA.

The rearrangement joins TRBV7-3 to TRBJ2-2; 9 bases map to TRBD1. This CDR3 has 16 amino acids. Germline loops: CDR1 SGHTA, CDR2 FQGTGA. Trimming took 0 bases from V and 7 from J; bases not matched to a gene: 6. The CDR3 DNA is TGTGCCAGCAGCTTAACCGCGAACAGGGGGCTCGGGGAGCTGTTTTTT. Translation gives CASSLTANRGLGELFF.

The genes are TRBV11-3 and TRBJ2-7, with TRBD2 matching 14 bases. Germline lookup yields CDR1 SGHNT and CDR2 YENEEA. The CDR3 is made up of 15 amino acids. Trimming took 5 bases from V and 7 from J; bases not matched to a gene: 7. DNA of the CDR3: TGTGCCAGCAGCCTGGGACTAGCGGGAGTAGCGGAGCAGTACTTC. Amino acid sequence: CASSLGLAGVAEQYF.

The V gene is TRBV7-2, the J gene TRBJ2-3; possible D gene TRBD1, 6 bases. Trimming removed 5 bases from V and 4 bases from J, with 7 bases in between. There are 12 residues in the CDR3. Germline V gives CDR1 SGHTA, CDR2 FQGNSA. The CDR3 coding sequence is TGTGCCAGCAGCCCAGGGGCAGATACGCAGTATTTT. Translation gives CASSPGADTQYF.

The sample holds one count of this clone. This chain joins TRBV7-9 and TRBJ2-7; 9 bases align to TRBD1. CDR3 length equals 14 residues. CDR1 SEHNR and CDR2 FQNEAQ come from the germline V gene (reference sequence). V lost 5 bases, J lost 2 bases, and 4 bases stayed unmatched. CDR3 nucleotide sequence: TGTGCCAGCAGCCCGACAGGGGGTGCCTACGAGCAGTACTTC. Translating gives CASSPTGGAYEQYF.

This chain connects TRBV23-1 to TRBJ2-4, with 7 bases that match TRBD2. TRBV23-1 is flagged as an ORF with uncertain function. Trimming took 2 bases from V and 0 from J; bases not matched to a gene: 7. CDR3 size: 17 residues. CDR3 residues: CASSQSGERLAKNIQYF. CDR3 in DNA: TGCGCCAGCAGTCAAAGCGGGGAGCGACTAGCCAAAAACATTCAGTACTTC.